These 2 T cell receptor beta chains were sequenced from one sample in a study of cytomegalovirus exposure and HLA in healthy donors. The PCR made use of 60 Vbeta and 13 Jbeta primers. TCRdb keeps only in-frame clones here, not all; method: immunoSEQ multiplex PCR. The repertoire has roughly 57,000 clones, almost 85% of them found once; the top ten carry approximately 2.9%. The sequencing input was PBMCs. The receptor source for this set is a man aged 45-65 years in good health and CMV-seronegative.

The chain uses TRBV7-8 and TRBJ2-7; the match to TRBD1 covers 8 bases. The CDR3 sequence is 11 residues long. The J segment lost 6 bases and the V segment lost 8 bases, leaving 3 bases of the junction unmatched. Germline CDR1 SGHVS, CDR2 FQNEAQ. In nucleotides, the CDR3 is TGTGCCAGCGGGACAGGCGGCGAGCAGTACTTC. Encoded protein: CASGTGGEQYF.

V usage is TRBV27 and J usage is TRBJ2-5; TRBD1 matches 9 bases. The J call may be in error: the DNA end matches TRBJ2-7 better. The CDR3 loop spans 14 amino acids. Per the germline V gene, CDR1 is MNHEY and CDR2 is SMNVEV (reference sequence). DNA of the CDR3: TGTGCCAGCACCGCCGGGACAGGGCCCTACGAGCAGTACTTC. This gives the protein CASTAGTGPYEQYF.